The sequence of this T cell receptor beta chain was determined in a study of cytomegalovirus exposure and HLA in healthy donors. CDR3 length: 14 amino acids. The germline V gene has CDR1 MDHEN and CDR2 SYDVKM. The ends were cut back, 3 bases at V and 0 bases at J, with 6 bases in the middle. Notes on the study in general: 87-base-pair reads could not separate some V segments, including TRBV6-2 and TRBV6-3.

PCR amplification relied on 60 Vbeta primers (plus 13 Jbeta primers). Assay: immunoSEQ multiplex PCR; the TCRdb copy retains only in-frame clones and omits some. The table has about 120,000 clones, around 80% seen once. Only one count was recorded for this clone. Its specificity is not known. The origin of this receptor is a young man in good health and CMV-seropositive. Sequencing was done on a sample of PBMCs. The J gene is TRBJ2-4, the V gene TRBV28; D is uncertain. CDR3 region: CASSFPGAKNIQYF. As DNA, the CDR3 is TGTGCCAGCAGTTTTCCGGGAGCCAAAAACATTCAGTACTTC. Full variable domain (remainder filled in from reference TRBV28 and TRBJ2-4): DVKVTQSSRYLVKRTGEKVFLECVQDMDHENMFWYRQDPGLGLRLIYFSYDVKMKEKGDIPEGYSVSREKKERFSLILESASTNQTSMYLCASSFPGAKNIQYFGAGTRLSVL.